What follows is one TCR beta chain and its context. Its target is not known. The data belong to a study of response to subunit inactivated influenza vaccine. Findings and limits, study-wide: Authors proposed each seasonal influenza vaccination draws in few new T cells.

TCRdb analysed the RT-PCR reads with MiXCR anew, one entry per CDR3 protein. This sample has fewer than 350,000 distinct CDR3 sequences, with roughly 22% found just once. This specimen consisted of PBMCs from blood, obtained less than 22 months after vaccination. This TCR was recovered from a man between 50 and 69 years old who received an inactivated influenza vaccine.

For the CDR3, the DNA is TGCAGCGTCCGAAGCTGGGGCCTACAAGAGACCCAGTACTTC. As protein: CSVRSWGLQETQYF. V is TRBV29-1 and J is TRBJ2-5, with TRBD1 as a possible D gene (5 bases). Trimming shortened V by 6 bases and J by 2 bases, and 16 bases separated the two germline ends. The CDR3 contains 14 residues. The germline V gene encodes CDR1 SQVTM and CDR2 ANQGSEA.